These 29 T cell receptor beta chains originate from one sample sequenced in a study of vaccination and CD4 T cells after COVID-19. Their target antigens are unknown. Treatment described: approximately 9-day PBMC culture with coronavirus spike peptide pools or control peptides (ViraFEST assay). The assay that was used to sequence DNA from cultured CD4+ T cells was the Oncomine TCR Beta short-read assay. TCRdb used MiXCR to reprocess the PCR reads, holding one entry per CDR3 protein. This repertoire shows 12,000 or so distinct CDR3 sequences, approximately 50% found once; its top ten account for roughly 19%. The sample comprised CD4+ T cells from blood, cultured in vitro. Every receptor here comes from a human donor who had recovered from COVID-19.

The rearrangement links TRBV28 to TRBJ1-1; the D gene is possibly TRBD1 (5 bases). The germline V and J ends were trimmed by 1 base and 0 bases, with 12 bases remaining between them. The CDR3 spans 16 residues. Germline V gene data show CDR1 as MDHEN and CDR2 as SYDVKM. CDR3 sequence (DNA): TGTGCCAGCAGTTTATTTAGGGGAGGTATGAACACTGAAGCTTTCTTT. Translating it yields CASSLFRGGMNTEAFF.

The chain has TRBV20-1 and TRBJ1-5, with 9 nucleotides matching TRBD1. With V trimmed by 5 bases and J by 1 base, 9 bases remained unmatched. The CDR3 runs to 16 residues. Germline V gives CDR1 DFQATT, CDR2 SNEGSKA (reference sequence). CDR3 amino acids: CSARLQGAPSNQPQHF. The CDR3 bases are TGCAGTGCTCGATTACAGGGGGCCCCAAGCAATCAGCCCCAGCATTTT.

V usage is TRBV7-3 and J usage is TRBJ2-3; D possibly corresponds to TRBD2 (6 bases). This CDR3 comprises 16 residues. From germline, CDR1 is SGHTA and CDR2 FQGTGA. V was cut by 0 bases and J by 2 bases, with 12 bases left in between. The CDR3 protein is CASSLTPSALTDTQYF. CDR3 in DNA: TGTGCCAGCAGCTTAACCCCTAGCGCCCTCACAGATACGCAGTATTTT.

The V call is TRBV20-1, the J call TRBJ2-7; tentatively, D is TRBD2 (7 bases). With 5 bases removed from V and 2 bases from J, the gap between germline ends came to 19 bases. Germline CDR1 and CDR2: DFQATT and SNEGSKA (reference sequence). The CDR3 is made up of 15 amino acids. The CDR3 loop reads CSAGTWASGAYEQYF. The CDR3 bases are TGCAGTGCTGGGACATGGGCTAGCGGAGCCTACGAGCAGTACTTC.

The genes are TRBV20-1 and TRBJ1-2, with D possibly matching TRBD1 (6 bases). The germline V gene encodes CDR1 DFQATT and CDR2 SNEGSKA (reference sequence). The CDR3 has 18 amino acids. V was shortened by 5 bases and J by 0 bases, with 25 bases between the two germline ends. CDR3 nucleotide sequence: TGCAGTGCTGACTCCAGAACCCCACGGGACACAGCTAACTATGGCTACACCTTC. Translation gives CSADSRTPRDTANYGYTF.

This chain joins TRBV20-1 and TRBJ2-7; D not resolved. This CDR3 region has 14 residues. Trimming stripped 7 bases from V and 1 base from J, with 17 bases between. CDR1 is DFQATT, CDR2 SNEGSKA, per germline (reference sequence). The CDR3 here is CSVSPGALSYEQYF. The CDR3 DNA is TGCAGTGTCTCTCCCGGCGCCCTTTCCTACGAGCAGTACTTC.

This clonotype was counted between two and nine times. One end of the junction fails to match germline, which may point to a read error. The chain employs TRBV12-3 or TRBV12-4 and TRBJ2-3, with TRBD1 matching over 9 bases. CDR3 size: 11 residues. CDR3 residues: CASSAGQGDDF. CDR3 sequence (DNA): TGTGCCAGCAGCGCGGGACAGGGTGATGATTTT.

In nucleotides, the CDR3 is TGTGCCAGCAGCCCTGGTCGGGCTAGCACAGATACGCAGTATTTT. This gives the protein CASSPGRASTDTQYF. V and J are TRBV11-3 and TRBJ2-3; unclear D gene. This CDR3 has 15 residues. From germline, CDR1 is SGHNT and CDR2 YENEEA. With 5 bases removed from V and 0 bases from J, the gap between germline ends came to 12 bases.

The CDR3 protein is CASSYPETSGRAGGYTGELFF. DNA for the CDR3: TGCGCCAGCAGCTATCCTGAGACTAGCGGGAGGGCCGGAGGTTATACCGGGGAGCTGTTTTTT. This sequence joins TRBV5-1 and TRBJ2-2, with 14 bases lining up with TRBD2. The V and J ends lost 3 bases and 5 bases, in that order; junction bases with no gene match: 18. CDR3 length: 21 amino acids. Per the germline V gene, CDR1 is SGHRS and CDR2 is YFSETQ. The variable domain in full, completed from reference TRBV5-1 and TRBJ2-2, reads KAGVTQTPRYLIKTRGQQVTLSCSPISGHRSVSWYQQTPGQGLQFLFEYFSETQRNKGNFPGRFSGRQFSNSRSEMNVSTLELGDSALYLCASSYPETSGRAGGYTGELFFGEGSRLTVL.

This clonotype appeared a single time. The chain combines TRBV19 with TRBJ2-7; 10 positions agree with TRBD1. The germline V gene encodes CDR1 LNHDA and CDR2 SQIVND (reference sequence). The CDR3 spans 14 residues. Unmatched junction bases numbered 1, after V lost 3 bases and J lost 2 bases. CDR3 sequence reads: CASSIGTGAYEQYF. CDR3 coding DNA: TGTGCCAGTAGTATTGGGACAGGGGCCTACGAGCAGTACTTC.

The chain uses TRBV6-1 and TRBJ2-2; 9 bases line up with TRBD1. The CDR3 runs to 16 residues. V lost 4 bases and J lost 0; bases outside the gene matches: 3. The germline V gene has CDR1 MNHNS and CDR2 SASEGT. The CDR3 region is CASSGTGDANTGELFF. The CDR3 nucleotides are TGTGCCAGCAGTGGGACAGGGGACGCGAACACCGGGGAGCTGTTTTTT.

The genes are TRBV7-3 and TRBJ2-6; D perhaps matches TRBD1 (5 bases). With 5 bases removed from V and 0 bases from J, the gap between germline ends came to 14 bases. The CDR3 has 17 residues. Per the germline V gene, CDR1 is SGHTA and CDR2 is FQGTGA. The CDR3 spells CASSDQGGGSGANVLTF. The CDR3 region has the DNA TGTGCCAGCAGCGACCAGGGCGGCGGCTCTGGGGCCAACGTCCTGACTTTC. Full variable domain (rest looked up from reference TRBV7-3 and TRBJ2-6): GAGVSQTPSNKVTEKGKYVELRCDPISGHTALYWYRQSLGQGPEFLIYFQGTGAADDSGLPNDRFFAVRPEGSVSTLKIQRTERGDSAVYLCASSDQGGGSGANVLTFGAGSRLTVL.

With respect to this clonotype: A junction boundary mismatches the germline segment, possibly from a read error. The J gene is TRBJ2-1, the V gene TRBV12-3 or TRBV12-4, with 11 nucleotides matching TRBD2. CDR3 length: 14 residues. For the CDR3, the DNA is TGTGCCAGCAGTCTAGCTAGCGGGAGGTTTGAGCAGTTCTTC. This sequence encodes CASSLASGRFEQFF.

The chain joins TRBV6-1 to TRBJ2-3; 7 positions match TRBD1. Germline assignment: CDR1 MNHNS and CDR2 SASEGT. The length of the CDR3 is 13 residues. V shed 5 bases and J 5 bases; nucleotides not matched to a gene: 4. The CDR3 DNA reads as TGTGCCAGCAGTAGACAGGGCCAAGATACGCAGTATTTT. This translates into CASSRQGQDTQYF.

The V call is TRBV15, the J call TRBJ2-7; 9 bases fit TRBD2. V shed 3 bases and J 4 bases; nucleotides not matched to a gene: 13. Germline loops: CDR1 LNHNV, CDR2 YYDKDF (reference sequence). CDR3 length equals 17 residues. The CDR3 here is CATSSWLAGSTKYEQYF. The CDR3 DNA follows: TGTGCCACCAGCAGCTGGCTAGCGGGATCCACAAAGTACGAGCAGTACTTC.

This clonotype has a handful of counts. This CDR3 reads CASSLSNTEAFF. The CDR3, as DNA: TGTGCCAGCAGTTTATCGAACACTGAAGCTTTCTTT. This rearrangement joins TRBV12-3 or TRBV12-4 to TRBJ1-1; D gene ambiguous. The germline V and J ends were trimmed by 2 bases and 1 base, with 2 bases remaining between them. The CDR3 has 12 residues.

This clonotype came up a few times. This chain uses TRBV20-1 with TRBJ2-1; D may be TRBD2 (6 bases). The ends were cut back, 2 bases at V and 7 bases at J, with 12 bases in the middle. CDR3 length: 13 amino acids. Germline V CDR1 and CDR2: DFQATT, SNEGSKA (reference sequence). CDR3 DNA sequence: TGCAGTGCTAGAACCGGGACTCCTAATGAGCAGTTCTTC. Translating gives CSARTGTPNEQFF.

V usage is TRBV6-4 and J usage is TRBJ2-2; D may be TRBD1 (5 bases). V lost 4 bases, J lost 5 bases, and 11 bases lay in between. Germline CDR1 is MRHNA and CDR2 is SNTAGT. There are 14 residues in the CDR3. CDR3 DNA sequence: TGTGCCAGCAGTGGAACCCCAGGGACCGGGGAGCTGTTTTTT. This gives the protein CASSGTPGTGELFF.

Regarding this clonotype: This may come from a read error, since a much larger clone is one base off. J is TRBJ2-7 and V is TRBV18; D may correspond to TRBD1 or TRBD2 (5 bases each). This CDR3 has 14 residues. Germline loops: CDR1 KGHSH, CDR2 LQKENI. The CDR3 loop is CASSPGTESYEQCF. The DNA for the CDR3 is TGTGCCAGCTCACCCGGGACGGAATCCTACGAGCAGTGCTTC.

This clonotype was seen more than once but under ten times. The J gene is TRBJ2-1, the V gene TRBV20-1, with TRBD2 identical over 13 bases. This CDR3 comprises 19 residues. Germline values: CDR1 DFQATT, CDR2 SNEGSKA (reference sequence). V gave up 5 bases and J gave up 8 bases; unmatched junction bases: 21. CDR3 in amino acids: CSASPGLAGYGSKGYEQFF. In DNA, the CDR3 is TGCAGTGCTTCTCCGGGACTAGCGGGATACGGGTCGAAAGGGTATGAGCAGTTCTTC.

The chain has TRBV6-4 and TRBJ2-3; 9 positions match TRBD2. J lost 0 bases, V lost 0 bases, and 1 base had no gene match. The V gene's germline CDR1 is MRHNA and CDR2 SNTAGT. The CDR3 consists of 16 residues. The CDR3 region has the DNA TGTGCCAGCAGTGACTCAGCGGGAGGTAGCACAGATACGCAGTATTTT. It encodes CASSDSAGGSTDTQYF.

The chain employs TRBV6-1 and TRBJ1-1; D is unclear. The germline CDR1 and CDR2 sequences are MNHNS and SASEGT. V lost 6 bases and J 4 bases, leaving 15 bases between the germline ends. The CDR3 totals 14 residues. CDR3 sequence reads: CASSPRPLSTEAFF. CDR3 coding DNA: TGTGCCAGCAGCCCAAGACCCCTTAGCACTGAAGCTTTCTTT.

The chain employs TRBV18 and TRBJ2-7; the D gene is possibly TRBD2 (5 bases). The germline V gene has CDR1 KGHSH and CDR2 LQKENI. CDR3 length: 13 amino acids. The ends were cut back, 6 bases at V and 6 bases at J, with 15 bases in the middle. CDR3 protein: CASSRDAGFEQYF. CDR3 nucleotides: TGTGCCAGCTCGAGGGATGCAGGTTTCGAGCAGTACTTC.

This clonotype was picked up a small number of times. The rearrangement links TRBV20-1 to TRBJ1-1, with 10 bases lining up with TRBD1. This CDR3 has 15 residues. J lost 6 bases, V lost 0 bases, and 7 bases had no gene match. Germline-derived CDR1 and CDR2 are DFQATT and SNEGSKA (reference sequence). In DNA, the CDR3 is TGCAGTGCTAGAGACCAGACAGGGGGCAGATCTGAAGCTTTCTTT. Translation gives CSARDQTGGRSEAFF.

Here the CDR3 reads CARAGARGHPSNQPQHF. DNA of the CDR3: TGTGCCCGGGCGGGGGCCAGGGGCCACCCTAGCAATCAGCCCCAGCATTTT. The chain combines TRBV7-9 with TRBJ1-5; tentatively, D is TRBD1 (6 bases). The V gene's germline CDR1 is SEHNR and CDR2 FQNEAQ (reference sequence). V was trimmed by 11 bases and J by 0 bases, leaving 23 bases between them. The CDR3 is 17 amino acids.

The chain links TRBV24-1 to TRBJ2-5; 9 bases are a match to TRBD1. The CDR3 runs to 13 residues. CDR1 and CDR2 from the germline V gene are KGHDR and SFDVKD. The V gene end was trimmed by 10 bases and the J gene end by 4 bases; junction bases not matched to a gene: 6. The CDR3 region is CATRGTGTETQYF. The DNA of the CDR3 is TGTGCCACAAGAGGGACAGGGACAGAGACCCAGTACTTC.

This clonotype was detected a few times. The V gene is TRBV6-1, the J gene TRBJ1-1, with D perhaps TRBD1 (5 bases). Between the trimmed V and J ends, which lost 6 bases and 6 bases, there was a span of 11 bases. Germline V gives CDR1 MNHNS, CDR2 SASEGT. CDR3 length equals 12 residues. The CDR3 DNA reads as TGTGCCAGCAGCGAGGCCAGGGCTGAAGCTTTCTTT. Translation: CASSEARAEAFF.

A few counts support this clonotype. The CDR3 reads CAWSVLRNYNEQFF. The CDR3 nucleotides read TGTGCCTGGAGTGTACTGCGGAACTACAATGAGCAGTTCTTC. The chain carries TRBV30 and TRBJ2-1; D is unresolved. The length of the CDR3 is 14 residues. Trimming pared 0 bases from V and 3 bases from J, leaving 9 bases between. Germline values: CDR1 GTSNPN, CDR2 SVGIG (reference sequence).

In its sample, this clonotype is large. V and J are TRBV5-1 and TRBJ2-1; 9 bases agree with TRBD1. Germline values: CDR1 SGHRS, CDR2 YFSETQ. V lost 4 bases to trimming and J lost 5 bases; unmatched junction nucleotides: 4. CDR3 length: 14 residues. The CDR3 loop reads CASSPRQGDNEQFF. For the CDR3, the DNA is TGCGCCAGCAGCCCGAGACAGGGGGACAATGAGCAGTTCTTC.